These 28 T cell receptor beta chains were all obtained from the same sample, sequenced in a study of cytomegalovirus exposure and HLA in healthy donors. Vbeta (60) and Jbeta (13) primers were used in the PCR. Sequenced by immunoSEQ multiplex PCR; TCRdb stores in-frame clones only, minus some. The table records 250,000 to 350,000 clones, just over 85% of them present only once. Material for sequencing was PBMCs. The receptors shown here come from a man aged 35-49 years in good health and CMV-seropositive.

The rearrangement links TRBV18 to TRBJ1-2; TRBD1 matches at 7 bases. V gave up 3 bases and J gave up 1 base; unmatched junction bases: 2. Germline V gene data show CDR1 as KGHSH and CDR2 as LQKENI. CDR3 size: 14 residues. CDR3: CASSPDRNNYGYTF. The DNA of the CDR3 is TGTGCCAGCTCACCGGACAGGAATAACTATGGCTACACCTTC. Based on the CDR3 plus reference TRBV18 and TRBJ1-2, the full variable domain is NAGVMQNPRHLVRRRGQEARLRCSPMKGHSHVYWYRQLPEEGLKFMVYLQKENIIDESGMPKERFSAEFPKEGPSILRIQQVVRGDSAAYFCASSPDRNNYGYTFGSGTRLTVV.

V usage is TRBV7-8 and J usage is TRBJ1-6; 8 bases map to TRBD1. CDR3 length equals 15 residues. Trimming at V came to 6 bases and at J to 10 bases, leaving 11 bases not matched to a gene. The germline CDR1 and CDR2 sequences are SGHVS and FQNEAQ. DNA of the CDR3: TGTGCCAGCAGAAAAGACAGGGGAGGGAAGTCACCCCTCCACTTT. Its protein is CASRKDRGGKSPLHF.

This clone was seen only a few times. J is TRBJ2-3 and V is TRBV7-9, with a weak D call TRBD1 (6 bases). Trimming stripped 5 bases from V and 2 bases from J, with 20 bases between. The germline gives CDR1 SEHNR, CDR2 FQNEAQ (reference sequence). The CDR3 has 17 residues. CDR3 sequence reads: CASSRTRGTTSTDTQYF. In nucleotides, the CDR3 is TGTGCCAGCAGCCGTACTAGGGGGACCACTTCCACAGATACGCAGTATTTT.

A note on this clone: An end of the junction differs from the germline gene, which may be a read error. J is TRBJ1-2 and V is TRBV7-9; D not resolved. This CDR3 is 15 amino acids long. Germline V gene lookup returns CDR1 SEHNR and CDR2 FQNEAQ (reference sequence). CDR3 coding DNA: TGTTCCAGCAGCTTTGGAGACGATTCGGACTATGGCTACACCTTC. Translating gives CSSSFGDDSDYGYTF.

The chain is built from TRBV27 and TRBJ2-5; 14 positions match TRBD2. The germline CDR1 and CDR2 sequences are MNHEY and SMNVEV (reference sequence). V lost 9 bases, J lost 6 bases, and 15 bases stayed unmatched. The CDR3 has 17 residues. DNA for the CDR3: TGTGCCAGGTTTAAGCAGGCGACTAGCGGGAGGGCGAAGACCCAGTACTTC. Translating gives CARFKQATSGRAKTQYF.

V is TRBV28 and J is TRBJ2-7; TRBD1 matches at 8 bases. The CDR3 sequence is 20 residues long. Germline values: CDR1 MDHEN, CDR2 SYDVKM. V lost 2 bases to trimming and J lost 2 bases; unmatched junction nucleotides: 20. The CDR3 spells CASSLGSWPGGALRAYEQYF. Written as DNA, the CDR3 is TGTGCCAGCAGTTTAGGATCCTGGCCAGGGGGCGCTTTGCGGGCCTACGAGCAGTACTTC.

CDR3 loop: CASSSRLAGFYNEQFF. In DNA, the CDR3 is TGTGCCAGCAGCTCCCGACTAGCGGGATTCTACAATGAGCAGTTCTTC. The chain recombines TRBV7-9 with TRBJ2-1; 11 nucleotides match TRBD2. V dropped 4 bases and J dropped 3; count of bases not matched to a gene: 5. Looked up from germline, CDR1 is SEHNR and CDR2 is FQNEAQ (reference sequence). This CDR3 has 16 amino acids.

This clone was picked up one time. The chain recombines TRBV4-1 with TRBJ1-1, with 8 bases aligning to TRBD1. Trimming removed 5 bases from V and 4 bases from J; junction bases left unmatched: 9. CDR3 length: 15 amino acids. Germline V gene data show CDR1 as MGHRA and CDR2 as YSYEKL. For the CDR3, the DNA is TGCGCCAGCAGCAAAGCCAATACAGGGGGCACTGAAGCTTTCTTT. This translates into CASSKANTGGTEAFF.

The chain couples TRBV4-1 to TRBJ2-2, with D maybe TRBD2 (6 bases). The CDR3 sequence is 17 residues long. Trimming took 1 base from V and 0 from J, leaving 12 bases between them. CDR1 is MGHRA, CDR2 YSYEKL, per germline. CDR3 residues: CASSQGDGSSNTGELFF. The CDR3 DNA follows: TGCGCCAGCAGCCAAGGGGACGGGAGTTCGAACACCGGGGAGCTGTTTTTT.

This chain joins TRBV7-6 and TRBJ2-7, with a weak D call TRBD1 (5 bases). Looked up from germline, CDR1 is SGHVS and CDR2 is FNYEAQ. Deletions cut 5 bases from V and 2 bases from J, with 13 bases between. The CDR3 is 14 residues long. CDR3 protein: CASSETGDPYEQYF. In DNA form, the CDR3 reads TGTGCCAGCAGCGAAACAGGAGACCCCTACGAGCAGTACTTC.

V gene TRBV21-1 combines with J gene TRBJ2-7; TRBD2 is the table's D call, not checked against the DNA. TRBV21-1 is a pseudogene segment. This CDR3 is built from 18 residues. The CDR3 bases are TGTGCCAGCAGCAAAGGGGGGCCCCTAGCGGCAAGCTCCTACGAGCAGTACTTC. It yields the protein CASSKGGPLAASSYEQYF.

The CDR3 DNA reads TGCAGCGCTGATCACAGGGGAAGGACTGAAGCTTTCTTT. Protein sequence: CSADHRGRTEAFF. This chain links TRBV29-1 with TRBJ1-1; the match to TRBD1 covers 7 bases. J was trimmed by 5 bases and V by 7 bases; bases with no gene match: 10. Germline V CDR1 and CDR2: SQVTM, ANQGSEA. This CDR3 contains 13 residues.

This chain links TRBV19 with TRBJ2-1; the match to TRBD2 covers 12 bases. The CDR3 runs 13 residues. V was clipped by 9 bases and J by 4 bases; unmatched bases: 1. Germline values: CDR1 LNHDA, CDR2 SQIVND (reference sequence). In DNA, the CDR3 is TGTGCCAGCGGACTAGCGGGATACAATGAGCAGTTCTTC. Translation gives CASGLAGYNEQFF. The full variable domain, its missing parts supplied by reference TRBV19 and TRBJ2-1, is DGGITQSPKYLFRKEGQNVTLSCEQNLNHDAMYWYRQDPGQGLRLIYYSQIVNDFQKGDIAEGYSVSREKKESFPLTVTSAQKNPTAFYLCASGLAGYNEQFFGPGTRLTVL.

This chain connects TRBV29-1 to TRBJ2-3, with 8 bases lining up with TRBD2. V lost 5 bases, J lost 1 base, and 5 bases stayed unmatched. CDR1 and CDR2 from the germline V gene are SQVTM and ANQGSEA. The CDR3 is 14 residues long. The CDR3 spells CSVREGGGTDTQYF. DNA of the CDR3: TGCAGCGTTCGGGAGGGAGGGGGCACAGATACGCAGTATTTT.

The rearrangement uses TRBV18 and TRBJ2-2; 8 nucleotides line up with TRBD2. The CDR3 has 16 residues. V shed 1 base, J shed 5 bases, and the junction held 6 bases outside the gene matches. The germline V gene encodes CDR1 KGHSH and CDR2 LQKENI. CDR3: CASSPRGAGDTGELFF. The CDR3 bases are TGTGCCAGCTCACCACGGGGAGCGGGAGATACCGGGGAGCTGTTTTTT.

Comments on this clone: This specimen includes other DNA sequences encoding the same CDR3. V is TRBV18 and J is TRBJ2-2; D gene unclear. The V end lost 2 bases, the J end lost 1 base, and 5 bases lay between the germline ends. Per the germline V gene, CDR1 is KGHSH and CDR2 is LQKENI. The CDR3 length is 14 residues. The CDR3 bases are TGTGCCAGCTCACCATCAGGGAACACCGGGGAGCTGTTTTTT. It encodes CASSPSGNTGELFF.

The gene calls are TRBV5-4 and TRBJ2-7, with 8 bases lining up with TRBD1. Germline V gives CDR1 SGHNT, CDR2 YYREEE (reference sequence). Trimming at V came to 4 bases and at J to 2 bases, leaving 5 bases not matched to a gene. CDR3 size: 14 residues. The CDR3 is CASSGAQGAYEQYF. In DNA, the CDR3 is TGTGCCAGCAGCGGAGCACAGGGGGCCTACGAGCAGTACTTC.

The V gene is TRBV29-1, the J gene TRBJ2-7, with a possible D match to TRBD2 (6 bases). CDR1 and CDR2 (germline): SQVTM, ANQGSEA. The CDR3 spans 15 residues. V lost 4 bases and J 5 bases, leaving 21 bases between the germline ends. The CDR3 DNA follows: TGCAGCGTTGCGGCGACCCCTAGTAGCGGAGACGAGCAGTACTTC. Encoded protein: CSVAATPSSGDEQYF.

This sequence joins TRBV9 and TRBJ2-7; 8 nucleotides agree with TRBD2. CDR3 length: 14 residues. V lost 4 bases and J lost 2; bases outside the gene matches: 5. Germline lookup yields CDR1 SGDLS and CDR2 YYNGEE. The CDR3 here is CASSPGGGTYEQYF. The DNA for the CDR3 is TGTGCCAGCAGCCCCGGGGGGGGAACCTACGAGCAGTACTTC.

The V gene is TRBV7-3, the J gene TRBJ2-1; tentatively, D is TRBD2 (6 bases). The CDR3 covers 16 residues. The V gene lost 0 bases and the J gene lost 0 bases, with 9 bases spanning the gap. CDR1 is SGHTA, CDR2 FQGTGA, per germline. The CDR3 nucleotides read TGTGCCAGCAGCTTAACCGGAGGGTTCTCCTACAATGAGCAGTTCTTC. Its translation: CASSLTGGFSYNEQFF.

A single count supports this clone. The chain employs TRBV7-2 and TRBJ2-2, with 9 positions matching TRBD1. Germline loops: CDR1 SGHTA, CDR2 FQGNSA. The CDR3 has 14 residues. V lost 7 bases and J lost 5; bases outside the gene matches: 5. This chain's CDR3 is CASTLDRGTGELFF. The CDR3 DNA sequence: TGTGCCAGCACCTTGGACAGGGGTACCGGGGAGCTGTTTTTT.

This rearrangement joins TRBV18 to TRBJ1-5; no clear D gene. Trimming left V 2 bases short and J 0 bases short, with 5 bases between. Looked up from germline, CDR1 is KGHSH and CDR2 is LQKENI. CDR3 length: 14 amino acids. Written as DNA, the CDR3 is TGTGCCAGCTCACCAAGAGTTAGCAATCAGCCCCAGCATTTT. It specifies CASSPRVSNQPQHF.

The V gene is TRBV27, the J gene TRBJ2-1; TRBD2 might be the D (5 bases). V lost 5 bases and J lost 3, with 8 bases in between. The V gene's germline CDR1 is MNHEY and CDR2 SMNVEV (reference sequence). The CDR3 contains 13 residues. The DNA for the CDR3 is TGTGCCAGCAGTCACGGGGACTACAATGAGCAGTTCTTC. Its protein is CASSHGDYNEQFF.

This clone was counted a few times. CDR3 DNA sequence: TGTGCCAGCAGATCGGGACTAAACACCGGGGAGCTGTTTTTT. This encodes CASRSGLNTGELFF. The chain recombines TRBV5-8 with TRBJ2-2; 7 nucleotides agree with TRBD2. Germline values: CDR1 SGHTS, CDR2 YDEGEE. Trimming cost V 5 bases and J 2 bases; bases outside gene matches: 3. The CDR3 contains 14 residues.

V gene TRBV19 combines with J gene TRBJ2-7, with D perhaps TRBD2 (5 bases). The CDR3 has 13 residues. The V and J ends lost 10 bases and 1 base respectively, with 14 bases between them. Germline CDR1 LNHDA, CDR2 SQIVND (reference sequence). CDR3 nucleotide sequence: TGTGCCACAACCCCAGGCGGGTCCTACGAGCAGTACTTC. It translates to CATTPGGSYEQYF.

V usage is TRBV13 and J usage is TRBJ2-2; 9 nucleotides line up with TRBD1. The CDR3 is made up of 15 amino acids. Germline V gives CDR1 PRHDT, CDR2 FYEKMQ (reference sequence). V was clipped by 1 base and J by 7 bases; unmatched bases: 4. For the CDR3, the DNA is TGTGCCAGCAGCTTAGAACAGGGGGCTGTCGGGGAGCTGTTTTTT. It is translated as CASSLEQGAVGELFF.

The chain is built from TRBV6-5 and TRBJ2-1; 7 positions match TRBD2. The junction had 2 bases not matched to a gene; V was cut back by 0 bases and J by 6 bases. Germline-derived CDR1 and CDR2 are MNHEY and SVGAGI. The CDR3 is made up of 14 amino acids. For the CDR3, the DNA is TGTGCCAGCAGTTACTCGGGAGGGTCCAATGAGCAGTTCTTC. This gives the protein CASSYSGGSNEQFF.

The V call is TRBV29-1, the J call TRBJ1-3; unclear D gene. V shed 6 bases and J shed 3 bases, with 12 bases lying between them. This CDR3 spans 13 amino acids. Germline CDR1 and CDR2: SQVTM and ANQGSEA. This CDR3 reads CSVPDGIGNTIYF. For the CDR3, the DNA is TGCAGCGTCCCCGACGGGATTGGAAACACCATATATTTT.